This TCR beta chain is drawn from a study of CD8 T cells in ankylosing spondylitis. Study-wide findings and caveats: Several highly homologous variants made up a TCR beta motif, and this motif appeared characteristic of ankylosing spondylitis blood. Clones linked to the disease showed a CD8+ phenotype. They occurred at relatively low frequencies in peripheral blood.

Notes on this clonotype: Its cognate antigen is unknown. A much larger clone lies one base from this, so it may be a read error.

The authors made TCR beta libraries by quantitative 5'-RACE with molecular barcodes. TCRdb processed the 5' RACE reads anew with MiXCR; each CDR3 protein has one entry. Among 150,000 to 200,000 distinct CDR3 sequences listed, 10% to 15% were seen once. The sample consisted of blood, either unsorted or a sorted T cell fraction (not recorded which). The sequence was obtained from a female donor with ankylosing spondylitis or in good health (not recorded which).

The CDR3 is CASSPNRDIYDYTF. In nucleotides, the CDR3 is TGCGCCAGCAGCCCAAACCGGGACATCTATGACTACACCTTC. J is TRBJ1-2 and V is TRBV5-1; perhaps TRBD1 as D (6 bases). This CDR3 comprises 14 residues. CDR1 SGHRS and CDR2 YFSETQ come from the germline V gene.